The subject of this entry is one T cell receptor (beta chain). Its specificity is unknown. In patients chosen for sequencing, flow cytometry had shown CD8+CD57+ cell expansion. Severe acquired aplastic anemia was present in all patients. Prior therapy had not been administered to any patient at the time of blood sampling. CDR1 and CDR2 from the germline V gene are DFQATT and SNEGSKA (reference sequence). This CDR3 spans 14 amino acids. Between the trimmed V and J ends, which lost 6 bases and 2 bases, there was a span of 14 bases. TCR beta VDJ and CDR3 profiles were obtained from a genomic DNA template. TCRdb called the reads again in MiXCR, with one record for every CDR3 protein. The data show under 150,000 distinct CDR3 sequences, with about 43% seen just once and 2.6% held by the top ten. This entry comes from a study of CD8+CD57+ T cells in acquired aplastic anemia. Study background: DNA from sorted CD4+ and CD8+ cells averaged about 3.2 ug. Study-level findings and limits: Patients did not significantly differ from controls in CD8+ Simpson's diversity.

The origin of this receptor is a human donor with aplastic anemia. Sequencing was carried out using sorted CD4+, CD8+, or CD8+CD57+ T cells (not recorded which) from PBMCs. The chain employs TRBV20-1 and TRBJ2-1; D unresolved. The CDR3 coding sequence is TGCAGTGCCAGCAGCTTAGGCACCTACAATGAGCAGTTCTTC. It yields the protein CSASSLGTYNEQFF.